This T cell receptor (beta chain) appears in the sequencing data of a study of CD8 T cells in ankylosing spondylitis. TCRdb independently ran MiXCR on the 5' RACE reads; one entry per CDR3 protein. The sample has approximately 92,000 distinct CDR3 sequences; 7.5% to 9% are singletons. This clonotype was observed at least ten times. The clonotype was recovered from a male donor with ankylosing spondylitis or in good health (not recorded which). The sample taken for sequencing was blood, either unsorted or a sorted T cell fraction (not recorded which).

CDR3 amino acids: CSARHPRDNQPQHF. DNA of the CDR3: TGCAGTGCTAGGCACCCACGGGACAATCAGCCCCAGCATTTT. The chain joins TRBV20-1 to TRBJ1-5; no reliable D call. This CDR3 contains 14 residues. Germline assignment: CDR1 DFQATT and CDR2 SNEGSKA (reference sequence). Trimming took 3 bases from V and 3 from J, leaving 12 bases between them.